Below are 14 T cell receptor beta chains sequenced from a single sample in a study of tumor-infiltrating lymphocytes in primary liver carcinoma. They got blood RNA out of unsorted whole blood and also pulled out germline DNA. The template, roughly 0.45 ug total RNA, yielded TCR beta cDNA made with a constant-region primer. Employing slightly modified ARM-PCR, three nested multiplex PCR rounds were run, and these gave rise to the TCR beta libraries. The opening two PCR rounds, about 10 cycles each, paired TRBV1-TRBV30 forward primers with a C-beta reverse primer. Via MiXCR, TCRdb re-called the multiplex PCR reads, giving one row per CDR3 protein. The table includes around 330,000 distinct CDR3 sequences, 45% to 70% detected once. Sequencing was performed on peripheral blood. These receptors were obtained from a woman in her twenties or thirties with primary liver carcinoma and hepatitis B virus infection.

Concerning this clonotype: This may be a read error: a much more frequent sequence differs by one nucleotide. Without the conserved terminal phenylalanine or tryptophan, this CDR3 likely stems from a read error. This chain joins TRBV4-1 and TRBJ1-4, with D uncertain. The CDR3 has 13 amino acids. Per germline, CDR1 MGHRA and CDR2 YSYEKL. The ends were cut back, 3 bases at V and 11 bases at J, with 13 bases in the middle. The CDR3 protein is CASSQGLMRKLFL. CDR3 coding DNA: TGCGCCAGCAGCCAGGGGTTAATGCGGAAACTGTTTCTT.

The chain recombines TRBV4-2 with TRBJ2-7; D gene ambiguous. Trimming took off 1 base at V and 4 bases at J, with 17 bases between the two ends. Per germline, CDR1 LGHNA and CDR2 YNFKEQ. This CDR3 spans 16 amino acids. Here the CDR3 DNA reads TGTGCCAGCAGCCAAGGCTGGCAGGCCCAAGTTTACGAGCAGTACTTC. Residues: CASSQGWQAQVYEQYF.

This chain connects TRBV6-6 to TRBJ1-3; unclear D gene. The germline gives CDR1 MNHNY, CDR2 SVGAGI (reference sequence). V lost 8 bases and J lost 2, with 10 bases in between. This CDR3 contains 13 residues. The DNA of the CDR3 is TGTGCCAGCGGGATAACGGCTGGAAACACCATATATTTT. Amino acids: CASGITAGNTIYF.

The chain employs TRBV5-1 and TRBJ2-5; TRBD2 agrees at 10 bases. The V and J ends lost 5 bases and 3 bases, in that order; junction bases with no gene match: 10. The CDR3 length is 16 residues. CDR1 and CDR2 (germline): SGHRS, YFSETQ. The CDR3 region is CASRPSGSGVEETQYF. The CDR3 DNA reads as TGCGCCAGCAGACCTAGCGGGAGCGGGGTCGAAGAGACCCAGTACTTC.

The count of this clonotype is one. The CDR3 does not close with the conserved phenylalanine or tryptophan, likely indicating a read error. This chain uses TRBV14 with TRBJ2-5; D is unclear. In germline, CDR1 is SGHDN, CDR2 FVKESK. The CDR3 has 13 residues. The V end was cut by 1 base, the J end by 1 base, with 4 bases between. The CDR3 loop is CASSQGAQETQYL. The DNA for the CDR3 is TGTGCCAGCAGCCAAGGGGCCCAAGAGACCCAGTACTTA.

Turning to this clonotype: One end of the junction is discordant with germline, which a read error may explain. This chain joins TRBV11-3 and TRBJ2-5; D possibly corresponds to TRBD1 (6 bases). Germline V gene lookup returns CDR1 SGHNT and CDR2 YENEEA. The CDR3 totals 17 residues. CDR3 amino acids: CASSLGPPRTAQEAQYF. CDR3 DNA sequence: TGTGCCAGCAGCTTAGGGCCGCCTCGGACAGCCCAAGAGGCCCAGTACTTC.

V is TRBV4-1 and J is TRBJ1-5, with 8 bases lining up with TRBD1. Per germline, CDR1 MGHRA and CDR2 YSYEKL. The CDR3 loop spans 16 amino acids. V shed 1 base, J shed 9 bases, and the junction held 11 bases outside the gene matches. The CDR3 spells CASSQGAGGIDLPQHF. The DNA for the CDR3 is TGCGCCAGCAGCCAAGGTGCAGGGGGCATCGATCTGCCCCAGCATTTT.

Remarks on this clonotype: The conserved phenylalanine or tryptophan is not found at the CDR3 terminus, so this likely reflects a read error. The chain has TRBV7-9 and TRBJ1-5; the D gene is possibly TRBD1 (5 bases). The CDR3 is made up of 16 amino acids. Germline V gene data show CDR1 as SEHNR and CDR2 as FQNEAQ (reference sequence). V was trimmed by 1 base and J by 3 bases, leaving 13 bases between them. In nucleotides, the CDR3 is TGTGCCAGCAGCTTAGTTAAGGGGTCCACCAATCAGCCCCAGCATTAT. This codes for CASSLVKGSTNQPQHY.

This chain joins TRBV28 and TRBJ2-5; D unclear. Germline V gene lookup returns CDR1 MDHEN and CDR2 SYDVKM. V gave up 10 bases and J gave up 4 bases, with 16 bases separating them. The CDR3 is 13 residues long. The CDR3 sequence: CATDRVHGETQYF. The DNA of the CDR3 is TGTGCCACTGACCGGGTCCACGGAGAGACCCAGTACTTC.

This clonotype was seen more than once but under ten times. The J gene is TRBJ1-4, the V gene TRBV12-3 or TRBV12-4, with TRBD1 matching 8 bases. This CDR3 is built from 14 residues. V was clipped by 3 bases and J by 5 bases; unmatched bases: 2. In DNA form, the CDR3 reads TGTGCCAGCAGTTTCAGGACAGGGAATGAAAAACTGTTTTTT. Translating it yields CASSFRTGNEKLFF.

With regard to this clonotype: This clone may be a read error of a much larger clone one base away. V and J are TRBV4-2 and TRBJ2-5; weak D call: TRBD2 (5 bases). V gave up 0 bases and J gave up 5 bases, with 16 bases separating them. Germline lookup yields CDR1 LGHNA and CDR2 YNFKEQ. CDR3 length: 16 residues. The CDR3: CASSQDAGMAWETQYF. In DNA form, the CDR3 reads TGTGCCAGCAGCCAAGATGCCGGGATGGCCTGGGAGACCCAGTACTTC.

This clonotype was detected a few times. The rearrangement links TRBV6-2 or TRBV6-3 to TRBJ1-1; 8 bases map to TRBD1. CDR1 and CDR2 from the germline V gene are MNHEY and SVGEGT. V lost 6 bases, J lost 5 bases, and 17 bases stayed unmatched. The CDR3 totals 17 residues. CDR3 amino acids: CASRIPSPRGRGTEAFF. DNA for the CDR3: TGTGCCAGCAGAATACCGTCCCCCAGGGGGCGGGGAACTGAAGCTTTCTTT.

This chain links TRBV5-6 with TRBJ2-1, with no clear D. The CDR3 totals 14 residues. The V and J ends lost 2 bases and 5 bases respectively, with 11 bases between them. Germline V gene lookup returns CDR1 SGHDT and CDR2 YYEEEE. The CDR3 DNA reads TGTGCCAGCAGCTTAGGTGGTGCAAACAATGAGCAGTTCTTC. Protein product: CASSLGGANNEQFF.

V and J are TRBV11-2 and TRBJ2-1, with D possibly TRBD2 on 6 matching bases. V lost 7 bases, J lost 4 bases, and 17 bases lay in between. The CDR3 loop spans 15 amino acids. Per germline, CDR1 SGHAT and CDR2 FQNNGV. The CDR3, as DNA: TGTGCCAGCAACTCAACGGGAGACCGGTACAATGAGCAGTTCTTC. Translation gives CASNSTGDRYNEQFF.